This T cell receptor beta chain was identified during a study of blood T cell repertoires in COVID-19. CDR1 SNHLY and CDR2 FYNNEI come from the germline V gene. V dropped 6 bases and J dropped 5 bases, with 19 bases sitting between them. This CDR3 has 15 residues. Per the authors' pipeline: Estimates of nucleated cell counts were drawn from the amplification of reference gene primers. The data were produced by immunoSEQ multiplex PCR, yet TCRdb's version contains in-frame clones alone and is incomplete. Clonal size and the V and J genes are those of that table, whereas D and trimming came from the DNA. The sample contains about 80,000 clones, 60% to 75% of which appear only once.

The sequenced sample was peripheral blood. The sequence was collected from a man aged 50-59 years with active or convalescent COVID-19. V is TRBV2 and J is TRBJ2-5; tentatively, D is TRBD1 (5 bases). The CDR3: CASSLDSYYGETQYF. As DNA, the CDR3 is TGTGCCAGCAGCCTCGACAGCTACTATGGCGAGACCCAGTACTTC.